The 25 T cell receptor beta chains reported below all come from one sample, sequenced in a study of T cells in Graves' hyperthyroidism and ophthalmopathy. The CDR3 regions of TCR beta were amplified from RNA transcripts. Using the HTBI primer set, a first-round RT-PCR was run on the TCR CDR3. Each CDR3 protein gets one entry after TCRdb re-called the multiplex PCR reads with MiXCR. The sample has roughly 570,000 distinct CDR3 sequences; around 45% are singletons. The sample was peripheral blood or thyroid tissue (not recorded which). The source of these receptors is an adult woman with Graves' disease, either hyperthyroidism or ophthalmopathy (not recorded which).

This clonotype was found once. The V gene is TRBV7-9, the J gene TRBJ1-6; maybe TRBD1 (5 bases). The V end lost 5 bases, the J end lost 7 bases, and 12 bases lay between the germline ends. The CDR3 loop spans 14 amino acids. CDR1 SEHNR and CDR2 FQNEAQ come from the germline V gene (reference sequence). The CDR3 sequence is CASSLTRGNSPLHF. CDR3 coding DNA: TGTGCCAGCAGCCTCACTCGGGGGAATTCACCCCTCCACTTT.

This clonotype has ten or more counts. The genes are TRBV11-2 and TRBJ1-6; D possibly corresponds to TRBD1 (6 bases). This CDR3 has 16 residues. Germline lookup yields CDR1 SGHAT and CDR2 FQNNGV. Deletions cut 1 base from V and 9 bases from J, with 16 bases between. As DNA, the CDR3 is TGTGCCAGCAGCTTAGCCTCTACAGGGTTGGTTTCACCCCTCCACTTT. It is translated as CASSLASTGLVSPLHF.

This chain links TRBV6-5 with TRBJ1-5, with no clear D. Germline CDR1 is MNHEY and CDR2 is SVGAGI. The CDR3 is 14 residues long. Trimming removed 4 bases at V and 4 bases at J, with 11 bases between. CDR3 coding DNA: TGTGCCAGCAGTTTAGGGCCAGATAATCAGCCCCAGCATTTT. Its protein is CASSLGPDNQPQHF.

For this clonotype: A junction end diverges from the germline sequence, so it may reflect a read error. The gene calls are TRBV10-3 and TRBJ2-6, with 8 positions matching TRBD1. Germline CDR1 is ENHRY and CDR2 is SYGVKD. This CDR3 is built from 14 residues. The CDR3 here is CAISESQGAYVLTF. Here the CDR3 DNA reads TGTGCCATCAGTGAGTCGCAGGGGGCCTACGTCCTGACTTTC.

Many counts were recorded for this clonotype. The rearrangement links TRBV5-1 to TRBJ2-5; D may correspond to TRBD1 or TRBD2 (6 bases each). V was cut by 0 bases and J by 2 bases, with 14 bases left in between. The CDR3 has 16 residues. The V gene's germline CDR1 is SGHRS and CDR2 YFSETQ. CDR3 bases: TGCGCCAGCAGCTTGGTAGTGGGGGGCCCTCAAGAGACCCAGTACTTC. It specifies CASSLVVGGPQETQYF.

This clonotype occurred many times. The chain recombines TRBV5-1 with TRBJ1-1; possibly TRBD1 for D (6 bases). Germline loops: CDR1 SGHRS, CDR2 YFSETQ. Between the trimmed V and J ends, which lost 7 bases and 4 bases, there was a span of 17 bases. The CDR3 loop spans 14 amino acids. The CDR3 DNA reads as TGCGCCAGCCACCCCGGGACAAGAGCCACTGAAGCTTTCTTT. Translation gives CASHPGTRATEAFF.

This clonotype was seen ten or more times. The rearrangement links TRBV19 to TRBJ1-1; D is uncertain. CDR1 and CDR2 (germline): LNHDA, SQIVND (reference sequence). The CDR3 extends over 12 amino acids. Trimming took off 3 bases at V and 4 bases at J, with 6 bases between the two ends. The CDR3 is CASSIKGTEAFF. The CDR3 DNA reads TGTGCCAGTAGTATTAAGGGCACTGAAGCTTTCTTT.

This clonotype was seen at least ten times. The chain is built from TRBV6-5 and TRBJ1-2; the D is unclear. Germline values: CDR1 MNHEY, CDR2 SVGAGI. V lost 4 bases to trimming and J lost 2 bases, with 11 bases between them. The CDR3 consists of 14 residues. DNA for the CDR3: TGTGCCAGCAGTTTGTCCCGAGACAACTATGGCTACACCTTC. This translates into CASSLSRDNYGYTF.

The chain has TRBV5-4 and TRBJ2-7, with 7 bases that match TRBD2. The CDR3 consists of 15 residues. Trimming cost V 0 bases and J 1 base; bases outside gene matches: 4. Germline CDR1 SGHNT, CDR2 YYREEE (reference sequence). The chain's CDR3 is CASSLDGGVSYEQYF. CDR3 DNA: TGTGCCAGCAGCTTGGATGGGGGGGTTTCCTACGAGCAGTACTTC.

The genes are TRBV5-1 and TRBJ1-1; 12 positions match TRBD1. Germline V gene data show CDR1 as SGHRS and CDR2 as YFSETQ. J was trimmed by 11 bases and V by 3 bases; bases with no gene match: 11. The CDR3 spans 15 residues. CDR3 protein: CASSCSGTGGWLAFF. The CDR3 bases are TGCGCCAGCAGCTGCTCCGGGACAGGGGGCTGGTTGGCTTTCTTT.

This chain connects TRBV29-1 to TRBJ2-5, with TRBD1 matching 11 bases. V lost 3 bases to trimming and J lost 5 bases; unmatched junction nucleotides: 2. The CDR3 is 13 amino acids. Germline values: CDR1 SQVTM, CDR2 ANQGSEA. CDR3 sequence reads: CSVEDRGRETQYF. The DNA of the CDR3 is TGCAGCGTTGAGGACAGGGGGCGGGAGACCCAGTACTTC.

Only a few counts were recorded for this clonotype. The chain uses TRBV10-3 and TRBJ1-2; 7 nucleotides match TRBD1. The CDR3 spans 15 residues. With 2 bases clipped from V and 4 bases from J, the junction kept 7 bases outside the gene matches. The germline V gene encodes CDR1 ENHRY and CDR2 SYGVKD. CDR3 DNA sequence: TGTGCCATCAGTGAGGGACAGGCCGTCAGCTATGGCTACACCTTC. Translating it yields CAISEGQAVSYGYTF.

CDR3 sequence reads: CASSLDRGGAGPLTF. CDR3 bases: TGTGCCAGCAGCTTGGATCGGGGGGGCGCAGGGCCGCTCACCTTC. The rearrangement uses TRBV7-9 and TRBJ1-2, with a weak D call TRBD1 (6 bases). Trimming pared 3 bases from V and 13 bases from J, leaving 24 bases between. CDR3 size: 15 residues. Germline V gene data show CDR1 as SEHNR and CDR2 as FQNEAQ (reference sequence).

The CDR3: CASRGQGFGGYTF. The CDR3 DNA reads as TGTGCCAGCAGGGGACAGGGCTTCGGCGGCTACACCTTC. The J gene is TRBJ1-2, the V gene TRBV12-3 or TRBV12-4, with 9 bases lining up with TRBD1. The CDR3 loop spans 13 amino acids. V gave up 6 bases and J gave up 8 bases; unmatched junction bases: 7.

V usage is TRBV24-1 and J usage is TRBJ2-7; D not certain. The V gene lost 0 bases and the J gene lost 12 bases, with 11 bases spanning the gap. CDR1 KGHDR and CDR2 SFDVKD come from the germline V gene. CDR3 size: 12 residues. CDR3 nucleotide sequence: TGTGCCACCAGTGATTTGTGGGCCAGTATGTACTTC. This encodes CATSDLWASMYF.

The rearrangement uses TRBV6-1 and TRBJ1-2; no reliable D call. V was shortened by 10 bases and J by 3 bases, with 15 bases between the two germline ends. The CDR3 is 13 residues long. The V gene's germline CDR1 is MNHNS and CDR2 SASEGT. Here the CDR3 reads CANSIGRDYGYTF. In nucleotides, the CDR3 is TGTGCCAACTCCATTGGAAGGGACTATGGCTACACCTTC.

This clonotype was seen repeatedly, ten times or more. The gene calls are TRBV6-1 and TRBJ1-2; TRBD1 matches 8 bases. Germline CDR1 is MNHNS and CDR2 is SASEGT. This CDR3 region has 15 residues. V lost 2 bases and J lost 8; bases outside the gene matches: 10. The chain's CDR3 is CASSELRTGSGGYTF. The CDR3 region has the DNA TGTGCCAGCAGTGAACTCCGGACAGGGTCGGGAGGCTACACCTTC.

The chain couples TRBV14 to TRBJ2-5; no firm D call. Germline V gives CDR1 SGHDN, CDR2 FVKESK. The CDR3 loop spans 16 amino acids. V lost 0 bases to trimming and J lost 9 bases, with 20 bases between them. Here the CDR3 reads CASSQDLGSRNQPQYF. For the CDR3, the DNA is TGTGCCAGCAGCCAAGATCTCGGCAGCCGCAATCAGCCCCAGTACTTC. Combining the CDR3 with reference TRBV14 and TRBJ2-5 gives the whole variable domain EAGVTQFPSHSVIEKGQTVTLRCDPISGHDNLYWYRRVMGKEIKFLLHFVKESKQDESGMPNNRFLAERTGGTYSTLKVQPAELEDSGVYFCASSQDLGSRNQPQYFGPGTRLLVL.

This clonotype appeared a few times. The chain combines TRBV18 with TRBJ2-7; D call uncertain. Germline CDR1 KGHSH, CDR2 LQKENI. V lost 3 bases, J lost 6 bases, and 18 bases lay in between. CDR3 length equals 15 residues. CDR3 sequence: CASSPTRIGGSEQYF. DNA for the CDR3: TGTGCCAGCTCACCGACAAGAATAGGCGGCAGCGAGCAGTACTTC.

The rearrangement links TRBV20-1 to TRBJ2-3, with a possible D match to TRBD1 (5 bases). V lost 4 bases and J 3 bases, leaving 14 bases between the germline ends. This CDR3 spans 14 amino acids. Per the germline V gene, CDR1 is DFQATT and CDR2 is SNEGSKA (reference sequence). CDR3 DNA: TGCAGTGCTACTTTGGCAGGGTGGACAGATACGCAGTATTTT. Amino acid sequence: CSATLAGWTDTQYF.

This clonotype was found a few times. V usage is TRBV19 and J usage is TRBJ1-5; no clear D. The CDR3 runs to 14 residues. The germline V gene has CDR1 LNHDA and CDR2 SQIVND (reference sequence). Deletions cut 8 bases from V and 11 bases from J, with 22 bases between. In nucleotides, the CDR3 is TGTGCCAGTGCGGTGTTCGGCAGTGGAAATTCCCAGCATTTT. Protein: CASAVFGSGNSQHF. The variable domain in full, with the rest retrieved from reference TRBV19 and TRBJ1-5, is DGGITQSPKYLFRKEGQNVTLSCEQNLNHDAMYWYRQDPGQGLRLIYYSQIVNDFQKGDIAEGYSVSREKKESFPLTVTSAQKNPTAFYLCASAVFGSGNSQHFGDGTRLSIL.

In its sample, this clonotype was seen many times. The V and J genes are TRBV5-1 and TRBJ1-5; the D is unclear. The CDR3 covers 13 residues. V was trimmed by 0 bases and J by 7 bases, leaving 8 bases between them. Germline lookup yields CDR1 SGHRS and CDR2 YFSETQ. CDR3 residues: CASSLAGVQPQHF. The CDR3 DNA sequence: TGCGCCAGCAGCTTGGCCGGAGTGCAGCCCCAGCATTTT.

For this clonotype: One junction end does not reproduce the germline sequence, and a read error may be involved. The CDR3 here is CASSQDWDSSGNAIYF. For the CDR3, the DNA is TGCGCCAGCAGCCAAGATTGGGACAGCTCTGGAAACGCCATATATTTT. The chain employs TRBV4-3 and TRBJ1-3, with 7 bases matching TRBD1. This CDR3 has 16 amino acids. Germline assignment: CDR1 LGHNA and CDR2 YSLEER.

This clonotype was found many times. The genes are TRBV9 and TRBJ2-7; D unclear. Per germline, CDR1 SGDLS and CDR2 YYNGEE. The V end lost 0 bases, the J end lost 3 bases, and 7 bases lay between the germline ends. The CDR3 has 13 residues. CDR3: CASSVDGNYEQYF. DNA for the CDR3: TGTGCCAGCAGCGTAGACGGTAACTACGAGCAGTACTTC.

In this sample, this clonotype turned up many times. V and J are TRBV10-3 and TRBJ1-6, with a weak D call TRBD1 (6 bases). The V gene's germline CDR1 is ENHRY and CDR2 SYGVKD. The CDR3 is 18 residues long. V was shortened by 3 bases and J by 8 bases, with 23 bases between the two germline ends. CDR3 region: CAISDSGGHREWDSPLHF. The CDR3 nucleotides read TGTGCCATCAGTGATAGTGGGGGACACCGGGAGTGGGATTCACCCCTCCACTTT.